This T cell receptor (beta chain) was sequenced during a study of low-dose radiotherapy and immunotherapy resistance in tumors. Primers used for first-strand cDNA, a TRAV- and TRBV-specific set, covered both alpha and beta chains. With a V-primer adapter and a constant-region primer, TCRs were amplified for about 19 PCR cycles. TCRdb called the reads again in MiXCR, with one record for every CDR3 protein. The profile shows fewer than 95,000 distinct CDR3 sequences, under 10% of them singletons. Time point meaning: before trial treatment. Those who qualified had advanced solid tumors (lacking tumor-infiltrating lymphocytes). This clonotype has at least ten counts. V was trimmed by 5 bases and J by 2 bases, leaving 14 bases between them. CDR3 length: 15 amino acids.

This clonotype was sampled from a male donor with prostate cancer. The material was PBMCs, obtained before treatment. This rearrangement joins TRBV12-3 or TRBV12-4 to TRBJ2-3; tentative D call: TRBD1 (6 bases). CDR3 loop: CASSRRDTLTDTQYF. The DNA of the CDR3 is TGTGCCAGCAGTCGCCGGGACACCCTCACAGATACGCAGTATTTT.